The 16 T cell receptor beta chains reported below all come from one sample, sequenced in a study of response to subunit inactivated influenza vaccine. MiXCR was run by TCRdb on the RT-PCR reads, yielding one entry per CDR3 protein. The table shows roughly 670,000 distinct CDR3 sequences, with 14% occurring only once. This specimen was PBMCs from blood, taken around 15 days before vaccination. These receptors came from a man between 50 and 59 years old who received an inactivated influenza vaccine.

The chain is built from TRBV4-3 and TRBJ2-7; the match to TRBD1 covers 7 bases. Germline loops: CDR1 LGHNA, CDR2 YSLEER. This CDR3 region has 19 residues. After removal of 1 base from V and 3 bases from J, the junction contained 18 bases not matched to a gene. Here the CDR3 DNA reads TGCGCCAGCAGCCAAGGAGATCTCAATATGGGACAGACTTTCTACGAGCAGTACTTC. Translation gives CASSQGDLNMGQTFYEQYF.

This clonotype was recorded a few times. V gene TRBV28 combines with J gene TRBJ2-3; no definite D call. The germline CDR1 and CDR2 sequences are MDHEN and SYDVKM. V lost 3 bases and J lost 8, with 12 bases in between. CDR3 size: 13 residues. CDR3 coding DNA: TGTGCCAGCAGTTTGACCCAGTTATGTACGCAGTATTTT. Translating it yields CASSLTQLCTQYF. The full variable domain, with the rest looked up from reference TRBV28 and TRBJ2-3, is DVKVTQSSRYLVKRTGEKVFLECVQDMDHENMFWYRQDPGLGLRLIYFSYDVKMKEKGDIPEGYSVSREKKERFSLILESASTNQTSMYLCASSLTQLCTQYFGPGTRLTVL.

The chain couples TRBV4-3 to TRBJ2-3, with D possibly being TRBD2 (6 bases). The V end lost 0 bases, the J end lost 5 bases, and 15 bases lay between the germline ends. This CDR3 is built from 16 residues. The V gene's germline CDR1 is LGHNA and CDR2 YSLEER. As DNA, the CDR3 is TGCGCCAGCAGCCAAGAGGGGCGGGGCGGAGGAGATACGCAGTATTTT. Amino acid sequence: CASSQEGRGGGDTQYF.

This clonotype was detected only a few times. The chain combines TRBV5-6 with TRBJ2-1; D is ambiguous. The germline V and J ends were trimmed by 1 base and 4 bases, with 15 bases remaining between them. The V gene's germline CDR1 is SGHDT and CDR2 YYEEEE. The CDR3 has 16 amino acids. As DNA, the CDR3 is TGTGCCAGCAGCTTGTCGTCACACACCCTATACAATGAGCAGTTCTTC. Amino acid sequence: CASSLSSHTLYNEQFF.

This clonotype was seen at least ten times. This rearrangement joins TRBV6-1 to TRBJ1-2; D might be TRBD1 (5 bases). Germline V CDR1 and CDR2: MNHNS, SASEGT. Deletions cut 8 bases from V and 5 bases from J, with 21 bases between. There are 15 residues in the CDR3. Written as DNA, the CDR3 is TGTGCCAGCTCCCCCGCCCAGGGCGGTGGATATGGCTACACCTTC. Its protein product is CASSPAQGGGYGYTF.

Concerning this clonotype itself: A much larger clone lies a single base off, so this may be a read error. This chain connects TRBV3-1 to TRBJ2-2; TRBD2 is a possible D gene (6 bases). Germline V CDR1 and CDR2: LGHDT, YNNKEL (reference sequence). The CDR3 has 17 residues. This CDR3 is CASSQVKPGPLMGEVFF. CDR3 DNA: TGTGCCAGCAGCCAAGTGAAGCCGGGACCCCTTATGGGGGAGGTGTTTTTT.

CDR3 amino acids: CASSPPRQQETQYF. CDR3 DNA sequence: TGTGCCAGCTCACCACCGCGCCAGCAAGAGACCCAGTACTTC. This sequence joins TRBV18 and TRBJ2-5; no clear D. The germline CDR1 and CDR2 sequences are KGHSH and LQKENI. CDR3 length: 14 amino acids. V was trimmed by 0 bases and J by 2 bases, leaving 7 bases between them.

The chain combines TRBV24-1 with TRBJ1-1; D possibly corresponds to TRBD1 (5 bases). The V gene's germline CDR1 is KGHDR and CDR2 SFDVKD. This CDR3 has 13 residues. V dropped 5 bases and J dropped 8 bases, with 14 bases sitting between them. CDR3 sequence reads: CATSGYGGREAFF. The CDR3 DNA is TGTGCCACCAGTGGGTACGGGGGAAGAGAAGCTTTCTTT.

CDR3 bases: TGTGCCAGCAGACTCTCGTACGGACTAGCAGCGCCGGTACCAACCTACGAGCAGTACTTC. Protein: CASRLSYGLAAPVPTYEQYF. V is TRBV6-2 or TRBV6-3 and J is TRBJ2-7, with 8 bases lining up with TRBD2. Germline CDR1 is MNHEY and CDR2 is SVGEGT. J gave up 2 bases and V 6 bases, and 24 bases lay outside the gene matches. This CDR3 has 20 amino acids.

The chain employs TRBV6-2 or TRBV6-3 and TRBJ1-4; 7 nucleotides align to TRBD1. This CDR3 is 14 amino acids long. The germline V gene encodes CDR1 MNHEY and CDR2 SVGEGT. After removal of 7 bases from V and 5 bases from J, the junction contained 7 bases not matched to a gene. The chain's CDR3 is CASMRGQENEKLFF. CDR3 DNA: TGTGCCAGCATGCGAGGACAGGAGAATGAAAAACTGTTTTTT.

This clonotype turned up a few times. The CDR3 region is CASRGGAGANVLTF. The CDR3 DNA reads TGTGCCAGCAGGGGGGGGGCTGGGGCCAACGTCCTGACTTTC. The chain recombines TRBV7-9 with TRBJ2-6; 7 bases match TRBD2. J was trimmed by 2 bases and V by 6 bases; bases with no gene match: 1. The CDR3 totals 14 residues. Germline loops: CDR1 SEHNR, CDR2 FQNEAQ (reference sequence).

This clonotype was observed a few times. The chain couples TRBV29-1 to TRBJ2-5, with 7 bases identical to TRBD2. The J segment lost 7 bases and the V segment lost 4 bases, leaving 3 bases of the junction unmatched. Germline V CDR1 and CDR2: SQVTM, ANQGSEA. CDR3 length: 11 amino acids. The CDR3 bases are TGCAGCGTTGCATCGGGGGGGACCCAGTACTTC. Translation gives CSVASGGTQYF.

There are a few counts of this clonotype. V usage is TRBV6-5 and J usage is TRBJ1-6; possible D gene TRBD1, 6 bases. Germline CDR1 MNHEY, CDR2 SVGAGI. The CDR3 has 15 residues. V lost 2 bases to trimming and J lost 7 bases, with 12 bases between them. The CDR3 sequence is CASSYVDRENSPLHF. DNA for the CDR3: TGTGCCAGCAGTTACGTGGACAGAGAAAATTCACCCCTCCACTTT.

Details on this clonotype: A read error may account for a junction end that differs from germline. This rearrangement joins TRBV12-3 or TRBV12-4 to TRBJ2-7, with D possibly being TRBD1 or TRBD2 (5 bases each). The CDR3 contains 14 residues. The CDR3 DNA follows: TGTGCCAGCAGTTTATTTGGGGGATCCTCCGAGCAGTACTTC. It encodes CASSLFGGSSEQYF.

This clonotype has just a few counts. V gene TRBV7-8 combines with J gene TRBJ2-1; D not resolved. This CDR3 comprises 13 residues. V was pared by 2 bases and J by 9 bases, with 11 bases between. The germline gives CDR1 SGHVS, CDR2 FQNEAQ. Here the CDR3 DNA reads TGTGCCAGCAGCTTATCTCGGTTTGTTGAGCAGTTCTTC. Amino acid sequence: CASSLSRFVEQFF.

This clonotype was seen ten or more times. The rearrangement joins TRBV20-1 to TRBJ1-2; D is perhaps TRBD1 (5 bases). This CDR3 is 11 amino acids long. V dropped 3 bases and J dropped 6 bases, with 8 bases sitting between them. The germline V gene encodes CDR1 DFQATT and CDR2 SNEGSKA (reference sequence). CDR3 in DNA: TGCAGTGCTAGCCGGGGGGATGGCTACACCTTC. This codes for CSASRGDGYTF.